The T cell receptor (beta chain) described here comes from a study of OX40 agonist ivuxolimab in advanced cancers. About the research overall: Patients took ivuxolimab, an agonistic anti-OX40 (CD134) antibody. Patients assigned to dose escalation were diagnosed with hepatocellular carcinoma, melanoma, renal cell or head and neck cancer. Study results and limitations: Also showing low normalized T-cell clonal expansion were some of the nonresponders.

As for this clone: Its specificity is unknown.

TCRdb's copy holds only in-frame clones and misses some; the assay was immunoSEQ multiplex PCR. The repertoire consists of tens of thousands of clones, with about 92% occurring once and the leading ten covering under 4%. This specimen consisted of CD4+ or CD8+ T cells sorted from blood, obtained in a trial of the OX40 agonist ivuxolimab. The TCR sequence derives from an adult with an advanced solid tumor such as melanoma, head and neck, liver or kidney cancer.

CDR3 residues: CASSLQGRTEAFF. In DNA form, the CDR3 reads TGTGCCAGCAGCCTACAGGGGCGGACTGAAGCTTTCTTT. This chain connects TRBV14 to TRBJ1-1, with 7 bases fitting TRBD1. The CDR3 has 13 amino acids. Germline loops: CDR1 SGHDN, CDR2 FVKESK. V lost 4 bases to trimming and J lost 5 bases; unmatched junction nucleotides: 4.